This record covers a single TCR beta chain. BIOMED2 TRB-A/B primer pools were used in multiplex TRB PCR. A single record per CDR3 protein comes from TCRdb applying MiXCR to the multiplex PCR reads. In the table there are about 3,800 distinct CDR3 sequences, 23% of which are singletons. The source of the sample is a study of T and B cells in COVID-19 patients. Study at large: Blood was sampled from COVID-19 patients who were either actively infected or recovered. At median age roughly 35 years, recovered patients were younger than active-infection patients at about 67.

From blood, roughly 250-500 ng of genomic DNA served as TRB template. Unmatched junction bases numbered 11, after V lost 5 bases and J lost 5 bases. CDR1 LNHDA and CDR2 SQIVND come from the germline V gene (reference sequence). The CDR3 has 17 amino acids. The receptor was derived from a human donor with active COVID-19. Material for sequencing was blood. V is TRBV19 and J is TRBJ2-2; 10 bases are shared with TRBD1. Here the CDR3 DNA reads TGTGCCAGTAGTCCGGGACAGGGGTTAATCCCTACCGGGGAGCTGTTTTTT. Translation: CASSPGQGLIPTGELFF.